The 18 T cell receptor beta chains below were found in one sample sequenced in a study of T cells in Graves' hyperthyroidism and ophthalmopathy. The source material, RNA transcripts, was used to amplify TCR beta CDR3 regions. First-round RT-PCR of the TCR CDR3 relied on the HTBI primer set. TCRdb independently ran MiXCR on the multiplex PCR reads; one entry per CDR3 protein. The sample shows approximately 720,000 distinct CDR3 sequences, 18% of them seen only once. Specimen: blood. Receptors originate from a woman aged 45-60 years with Graves' hyperthyroidism that later progressed to Graves' ophthalmopathy.

There are a few counts of this clonotype. The chain carries TRBV6-1 and TRBJ2-5; 10 positions match TRBD1. Germline values: CDR1 MNHNS, CDR2 SASEGT. The V segment lost 6 bases and the J segment 5 bases; nucleotides outside the gene matches: 9. The CDR3 covers 15 residues. The CDR3 loop is CASSRDRGFIETQYF. In DNA form, the CDR3 reads TGTGCCAGCAGCCGGGACAGGGGTTTTATCGAGACCCAGTACTTC.

This sequence joins TRBV30 and TRBJ2-1; no reliable D call. From germline, CDR1 is GTSNPN and CDR2 SVGIG (reference sequence). CDR3 size: 11 residues. Trimming removed 4 bases at V and 4 bases at J, with 5 bases between. In DNA form, the CDR3 reads TGTGCCTGGACAGGTTACAATGAGCAGTTCTTC. The encoded protein is CAWTGYNEQFF.

Only a few counts were recorded for this clonotype. The V call is TRBV29-1, the J call TRBJ2-7; perhaps D is TRBD1 or TRBD2 (5 bases each). Deletions cut 7 bases from V and 1 base from J, with 11 bases between. The length of the CDR3 is 12 residues. The germline CDR1 and CDR2 sequences are SQVTM and ANQGSEA. The CDR3 DNA follows: TGCAGCGGGACGTGGGGGTCCTACGAGCAGTACTTC. Translating gives CSGTWGSYEQYF.

At least ten counts were recorded for this clonotype. This chain connects TRBV10-1 to TRBJ2-3; TRBD1 matches 10 bases. The CDR3 sequence is 14 residues long. Germline V lookup: CDR1 WNHNN, CDR2 SYGVQD (reference sequence). V shed 6 bases and J 1 base; nucleotides not matched to a gene: 1. The CDR3 region is CASRTGGRTDTQYF. For the CDR3, the DNA is TGCGCCAGCAGGACAGGGGGCCGCACAGATACGCAGTATTTT.

The chain has TRBV10-3 and TRBJ2-4; TRBD1 might be the D (5 bases). The CDR3 is 16 amino acids. Deletions cut 2 bases from V and 0 bases from J, with 11 bases between. The germline CDR1 and CDR2 sequences are ENHRY and SYGVKD. The CDR3: CAISEDRQTAKNIQYF. As DNA, the CDR3 is TGTGCCATCAGTGAGGACCGACAGACAGCCAAAAACATTCAGTACTTC.

This clonotype came up a few times. The chain recombines TRBV29-1 with TRBJ1-5; D not resolved. The CDR3 consists of 11 residues. Germline lookup yields CDR1 SQVTM and CDR2 ANQGSEA. Trimming shortened V by 7 bases and J by 4 bases, and 8 bases separated the two germline ends. CDR3 residues: CSAGDNQPQHF. The CDR3 DNA follows: TGCAGCGCCGGAGATAATCAGCCCCAGCATTTT.

This clonotype was seen many times. The rearrangement joins TRBV20-1 to TRBJ1-1, with unresolved D. Between the trimmed V and J ends, which lost 1 base and 6 bases, there was a span of 9 bases. CDR1 DFQATT and CDR2 SNEGSKA come from the germline V gene (reference sequence). CDR3 length: 12 amino acids. Written as DNA, the CDR3 is TGCAGTGCTAGAGTTCCACAAGCTGAAGCTTTCTTT. Protein sequence: CSARVPQAEAFF.

In its sample, this clonotype was seen many times. J is TRBJ1-1 and V is TRBV3-1; D call uncertain. With 7 bases removed from V and 0 bases from J, the gap between germline ends came to 9 bases. This CDR3 region has 13 residues. CDR1 and CDR2 from the germline V gene are LGHDT and YNNKEL (reference sequence). The CDR3 nucleotides read TGTGCCAGCACCAGTGATATGAACACTGAAGCTTTCTTT. Its protein product is CASTSDMNTEAFF.

V usage is TRBV28 and J usage is TRBJ2-7, with 10 bases lining up with TRBD2. V gave up 5 bases and J gave up 4 bases; unmatched junction bases: 8. This CDR3 spans 15 amino acids. Germline V gene lookup returns CDR1 MDHEN and CDR2 SYDVKM. The CDR3 is CASSLPGAGGYEQYF. CDR3 nucleotide sequence: TGTGCCAGCAGTCTGCCAGGAGCGGGAGGGTACGAGCAGTACTTC.

This clonotype was picked up a small number of times. The chain carries TRBV20-1 and TRBJ1-5; a possible D gene is TRBD1 (6 bases). Germline values: CDR1 DFQATT, CDR2 SNEGSKA (reference sequence). V was shortened by 1 base and J by 4 bases, with 14 bases between the two germline ends. The CDR3 totals 15 residues. CDR3 in amino acids: CSARARDTQNQPQHF. For the CDR3, the DNA is TGCAGTGCTAGAGCAAGGGACACCCAGAATCAGCCCCAGCATTTT.

The chain carries TRBV18 and TRBJ2-7; tentative D call: TRBD1 (6 bases). There are 15 residues in the CDR3. V gave up 0 bases and J gave up 4 bases, with 13 bases separating them. Germline CDR1 reads KGHSH; CDR2 reads LQKENI. The CDR3 DNA sequence: TGTGCCAGCTCACCACCGTATGGCAGGGGATACGAGCAGTACTTC. Encoded protein: CASSPPYGRGYEQYF.

This clonotype was seen many times. The V gene is TRBV5-5, the J gene TRBJ2-7; D may match TRBD1 or TRBD2 (5 bases each). Germline lookup yields CDR1 SGHKS and CDR2 YYEKEE (reference sequence). Trimming left V 4 bases short and J 6 bases short, with 20 bases between. CDR3 length: 15 residues. The CDR3 DNA reads TGTGCCAGCAGCGTTGACAGACTCCTGAGCGGCGAGCAGTACTTC. Protein: CASSVDRLLSGEQYF.

In its sample, this clonotype was seen many times. This chain links TRBV20-1 with TRBJ1-5, with D uncertain. The CDR3 spans 20 residues. CDR1 is DFQATT, CDR2 SNEGSKA, per germline (reference sequence). V lost 0 bases, J lost 0 bases, and 24 bases lay in between. The CDR3 loop reads CSARDRVLSPEPYSNQPQHF. In nucleotides, the CDR3 is TGCAGTGCTAGAGATAGGGTCCTCTCCCCCGAACCTTATAGCAATCAGCCCCAGCATTTT.

This clonotype was seen a handful of times. The chain is built from TRBV20-1 and TRBJ1-3; 8 bases line up with TRBD1. The length of the CDR3 is 14 residues. Germline V lookup: CDR1 DFQATT, CDR2 SNEGSKA (reference sequence). Trimming at V came to 5 bases and at J to 2 bases, leaving 5 bases not matched to a gene. CDR3 bases: TGCAGTGCTGCGGGCAGGGGGCCTGGAAACACCATATATTTT. It codes for CSAAGRGPGNTIYF.

Points on this clonotype: Since a much larger clone is just one base distant, this may be a read error. The chain carries TRBV20-1 and TRBJ1-5; no firm D call. The CDR3 sequence is 13 residues long. The germline V gene has CDR1 DFQATT and CDR2 SNEGSKA (reference sequence). The V and J ends lost 0 bases and 2 bases respectively, with 5 bases between them. The CDR3 region has the DNA TGCAGTGCTAGAGAGATTGGCAATCAGCCCCAGCATTTT. Translated: CSAREIGNQPQHF.

The chain joins TRBV20-1 to TRBJ1-5; D possibly corresponds to TRBD1 (6 bases). Germline CDR1 is DFQATT and CDR2 is SNEGSKA (reference sequence). The CDR3 has 14 residues. V lost 5 bases and J lost 0, with 11 bases in between. CDR3 nucleotides: TGCAGTGCTGAGACAGGATTTAGCAATCAGCCCCAGCATTTT. Protein sequence: CSAETGFSNQPQHF.

As for this clonotype: Compared with germline, one end of the junction differs, possibly owing to a read error. The chain combines TRBV6-1 with TRBJ1-5, with D possibly TRBD1 on 5 matching bases. CDR1 and CDR2 from the germline V gene are MNHNS and SASEGT. CDR3 length: 17 amino acids. The CDR3 DNA reads as TGTGCCAGCAGTGGAAATGGGACTCTCTTTAGCGATCAGCCCCAGCATTTT. As protein: CASSGNGTLFSDQPQHF.

This clonotype showed up many times. V and J are TRBV5-1 and TRBJ2-7; 13 bases line up with TRBD2. Germline values: CDR1 SGHRS, CDR2 YFSETQ. CDR3 length equals 15 residues. V shed 4 bases and J 2 bases; nucleotides not matched to a gene: 3. The CDR3 DNA reads TGCGCCAGCAGCATGGGACTAGCGGGAACCTACGAGCAGTACTTC. Encoded protein: CASSMGLAGTYEQYF.